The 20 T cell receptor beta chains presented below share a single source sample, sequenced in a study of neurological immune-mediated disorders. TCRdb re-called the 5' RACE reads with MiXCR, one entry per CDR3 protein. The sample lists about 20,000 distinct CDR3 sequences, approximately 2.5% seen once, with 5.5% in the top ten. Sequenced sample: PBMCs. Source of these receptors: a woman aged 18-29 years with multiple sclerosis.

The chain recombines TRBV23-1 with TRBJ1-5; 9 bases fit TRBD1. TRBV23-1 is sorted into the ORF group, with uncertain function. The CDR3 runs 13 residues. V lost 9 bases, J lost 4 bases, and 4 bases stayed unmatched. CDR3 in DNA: TGCGCCAGTTTGGACAGGGGAAATCAGCCCCAGCATTTT. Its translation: CASLDRGNQPQHF.

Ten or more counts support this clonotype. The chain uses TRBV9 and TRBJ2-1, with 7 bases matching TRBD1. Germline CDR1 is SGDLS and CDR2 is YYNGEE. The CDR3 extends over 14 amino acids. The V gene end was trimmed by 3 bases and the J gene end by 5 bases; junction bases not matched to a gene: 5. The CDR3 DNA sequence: TGTGCCAGCAGCGCGTGGGACAGCAACAATGAGCAGTTCTTC. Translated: CASSAWDSNNEQFF.

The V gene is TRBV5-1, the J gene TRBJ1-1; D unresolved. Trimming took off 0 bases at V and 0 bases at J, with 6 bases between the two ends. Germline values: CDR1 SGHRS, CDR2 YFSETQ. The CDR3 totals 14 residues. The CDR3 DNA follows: TGCGCCAGCAGCTTGGGTTCAATGAACACTGAAGCTTTCTTT. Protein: CASSLGSMNTEAFF.

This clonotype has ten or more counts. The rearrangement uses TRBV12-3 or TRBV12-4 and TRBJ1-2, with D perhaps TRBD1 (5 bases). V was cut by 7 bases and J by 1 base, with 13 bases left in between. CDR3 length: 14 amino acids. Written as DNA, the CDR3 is TGTGCCAGCACCCAAGGAGACAGTAACTATGGCTACACCTTC. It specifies CASTQGDSNYGYTF.

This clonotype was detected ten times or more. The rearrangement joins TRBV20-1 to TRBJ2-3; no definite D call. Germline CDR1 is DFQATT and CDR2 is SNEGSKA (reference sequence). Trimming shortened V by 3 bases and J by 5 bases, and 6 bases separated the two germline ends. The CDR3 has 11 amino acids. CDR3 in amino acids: CSARLKDTQYF. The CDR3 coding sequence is TGCAGTGCTAGGTTAAAAGATACGCAGTATTTT.

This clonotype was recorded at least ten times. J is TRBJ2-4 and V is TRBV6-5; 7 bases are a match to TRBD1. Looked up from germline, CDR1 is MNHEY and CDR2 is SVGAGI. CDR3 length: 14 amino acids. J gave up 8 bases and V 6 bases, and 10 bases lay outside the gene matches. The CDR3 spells CASRARQGADIQYF. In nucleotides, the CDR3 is TGTGCCAGCAGGGCTCGACAGGGAGCGGACATTCAGTACTTC.

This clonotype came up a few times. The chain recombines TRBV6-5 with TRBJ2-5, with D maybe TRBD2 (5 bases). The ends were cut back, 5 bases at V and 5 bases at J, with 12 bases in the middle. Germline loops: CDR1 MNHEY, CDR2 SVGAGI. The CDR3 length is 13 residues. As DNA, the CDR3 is TGTGCCAGCAGTACGGGTAGAGGGGAGACCCAGTACTTC. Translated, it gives CASSTGRGETQYF.

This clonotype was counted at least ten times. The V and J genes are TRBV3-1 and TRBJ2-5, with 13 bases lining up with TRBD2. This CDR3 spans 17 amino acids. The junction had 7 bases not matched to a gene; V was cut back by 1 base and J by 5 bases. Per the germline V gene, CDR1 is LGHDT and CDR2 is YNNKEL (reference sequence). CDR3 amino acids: CASSQALRTSGGETQYF. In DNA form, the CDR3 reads TGTGCCAGCAGCCAAGCCTTACGGACTAGCGGGGGTGAGACCCAGTACTTC.

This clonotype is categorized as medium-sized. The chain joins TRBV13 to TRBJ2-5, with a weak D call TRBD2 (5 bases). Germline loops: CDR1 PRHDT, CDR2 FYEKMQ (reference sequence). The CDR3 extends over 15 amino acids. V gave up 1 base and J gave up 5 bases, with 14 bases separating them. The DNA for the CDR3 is TGTGCCAGCAGCTTAGCTGGAACATGGGAGGAGACCCAGTACTTC. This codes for CASSLAGTWEETQYF.

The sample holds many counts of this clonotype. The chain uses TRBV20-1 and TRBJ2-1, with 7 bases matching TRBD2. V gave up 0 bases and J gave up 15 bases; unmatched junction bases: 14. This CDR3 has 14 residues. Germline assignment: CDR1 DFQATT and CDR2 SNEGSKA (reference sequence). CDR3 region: CSARDISGGPKPFF. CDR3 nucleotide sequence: TGCAGTGCTAGAGATATCTCGGGAGGCCCGAAGCCGTTCTTC.

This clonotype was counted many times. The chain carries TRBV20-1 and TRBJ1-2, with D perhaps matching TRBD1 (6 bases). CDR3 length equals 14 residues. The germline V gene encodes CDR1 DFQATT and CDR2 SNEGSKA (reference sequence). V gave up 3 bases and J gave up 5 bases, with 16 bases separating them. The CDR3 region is CSASFSGAGYGYTF. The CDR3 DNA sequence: TGCAGTGCTAGTTTTTCGGGGGCAGGGTATGGCTACACCTTC.

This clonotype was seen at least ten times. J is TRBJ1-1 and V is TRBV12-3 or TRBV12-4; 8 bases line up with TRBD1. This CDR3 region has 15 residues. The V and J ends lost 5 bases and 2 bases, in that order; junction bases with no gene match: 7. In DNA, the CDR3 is TGTGCCAGCAGTCCAAACAGGGGGAGTAACACTGAAGCTTTCTTT. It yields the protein CASSPNRGSNTEAFF.

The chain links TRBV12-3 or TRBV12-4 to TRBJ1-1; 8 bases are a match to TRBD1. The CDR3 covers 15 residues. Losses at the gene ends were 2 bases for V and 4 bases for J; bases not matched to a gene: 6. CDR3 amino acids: CASSLHGQGTTEAFF. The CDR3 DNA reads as TGTGCCAGCAGTTTACATGGACAGGGCACCACTGAAGCTTTCTTT.

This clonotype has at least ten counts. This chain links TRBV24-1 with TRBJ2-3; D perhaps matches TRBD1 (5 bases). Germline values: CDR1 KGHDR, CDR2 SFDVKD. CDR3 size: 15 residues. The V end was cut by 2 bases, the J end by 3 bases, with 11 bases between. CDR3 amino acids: CATSDWQGRTDTQYF. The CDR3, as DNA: TGTGCCACCAGTGATTGGCAGGGAAGAACAGATACGCAGTATTTT.

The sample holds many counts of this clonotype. The CDR3 DNA follows: TGTGCCAGCAGTTTAAATGTAGGGATAGGGGGCAATCAGCCCCAGCATTTT. This translates into CASSLNVGIGGNQPQHF. The V gene is TRBV12-3 or TRBV12-4, the J gene TRBJ1-5; TRBD1 is a possible D gene (5 bases). The V gene lost 2 bases and the J gene lost 2 bases, with 16 bases spanning the gap. The CDR3 length is 17 residues.

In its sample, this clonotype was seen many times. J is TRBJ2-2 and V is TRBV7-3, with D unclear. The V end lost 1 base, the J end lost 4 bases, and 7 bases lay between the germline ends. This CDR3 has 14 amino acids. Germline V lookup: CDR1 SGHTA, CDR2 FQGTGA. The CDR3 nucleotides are TGTGCCAGCAGCTTAATGCCCCCCACCGGGGAGCTGTTTTTT. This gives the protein CASSLMPPTGELFF.

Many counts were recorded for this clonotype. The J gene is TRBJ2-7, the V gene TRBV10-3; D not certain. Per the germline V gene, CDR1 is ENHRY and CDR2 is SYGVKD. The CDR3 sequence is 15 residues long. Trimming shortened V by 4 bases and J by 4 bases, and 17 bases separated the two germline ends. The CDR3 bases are TGTGCCATCAGTGTAAGGTCGGGCCCCACGTACGAGCAGTACTTC. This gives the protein CAISVRSGPTYEQYF.

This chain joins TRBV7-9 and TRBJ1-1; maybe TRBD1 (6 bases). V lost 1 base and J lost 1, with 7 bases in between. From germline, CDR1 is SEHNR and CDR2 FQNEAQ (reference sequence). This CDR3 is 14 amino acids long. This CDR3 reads CASSLEGENTEAFF. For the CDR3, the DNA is TGTGCCAGCAGCTTAGAGGGGGAGAACACTGAAGCTTTCTTT.

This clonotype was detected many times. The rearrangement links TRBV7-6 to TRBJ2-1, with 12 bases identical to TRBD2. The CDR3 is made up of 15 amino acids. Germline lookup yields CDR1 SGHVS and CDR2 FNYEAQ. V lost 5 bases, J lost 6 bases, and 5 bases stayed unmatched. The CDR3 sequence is CASSPRLAGVNEQFF. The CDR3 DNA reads TGTGCCAGCAGCCCGAGACTAGCGGGGGTCAATGAGCAGTTCTTC.

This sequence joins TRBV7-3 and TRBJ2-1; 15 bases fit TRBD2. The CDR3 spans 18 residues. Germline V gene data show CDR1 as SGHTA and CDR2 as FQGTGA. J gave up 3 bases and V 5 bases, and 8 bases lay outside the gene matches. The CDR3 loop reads CASSPRGLAGGFYNEQFF. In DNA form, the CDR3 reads TGTGCCAGCAGCCCCCGGGGACTAGCGGGGGGCTTCTACAATGAGCAGTTCTTC.